This TCR beta chain is drawn from a study of T cell responses to AZD1222 COVID-19 vaccine. Method: immunoSEQ multiplex PCR; TCRdb's copy keeps in-frame clones and lacks some. This table has around 130,000 clones, roughly 90% appearing once. In this sample, this clone turned up a few times. Second-dose intervals of approximately 4 or approximately 12 weeks were pooled. The sequence was collected from an adult who received the AZD1222 COVID-19 vaccine. Sequenced material: peripheral blood, taken 28 days after the second AZD1222 dose.

CDR3 DNA: TGTGCCAGCAGCCAAGATACCCCCCACGGCGGTAGCAATCAGCCCCAGCATTTT. This encodes CASSQDTPHGGSNQPQHF. This chain connects TRBV3-1 (or the pseudogene TRBV3-2) to TRBJ1-5; unclear D gene. CDR3 size: 18 residues. CDR1 is LGHDT and CDR2 is YNNKEL in the germline V gene (reference sequence). V was shortened by 0 bases and J by 0 bases, with 15 bases between the two germline ends.